These T cell receptor beta chains were read from a single sample in a study of cytomegalovirus exposure and HLA in healthy donors. Repertoires were generated with immunoSEQ multiplex PCR, while TCRdb's copy carries only in-frame clones and drops some. The sample consists of approximately 150,000 clones, over 60% of them appearing once. The sample taken for sequencing was PBMCs. These receptors originate from a woman in her late teens or twenties in good health and CMV-seronegative. Each CDR3 is given with its conserved first and last residue. The D gene is left open where the match is weak. The size entry is marked missing in some rows and otherwise reads once, few, many or a size class.

V: TRBV12-5; size: once; J: TRBJ1-1; D: .; CDR3: CASGLSGWDTEAFF; DNA: TGTGCTAGTGGTTTGTCGGGGTGGGACACTGAAGCTTTCTTT
V: TRBV7-9; size: .; J: TRBJ2-7; D: .; CDR3: CASSSHLWRASSYEQYF; DNA: TGTGCCAGCAGCTCGCATCTTTGGAGGGCAAGCTCCTACGAGCAGTACTTC
V: TRBV18; size: .; J: TRBJ1-5; D: .; CDR3: CASSALRDNQPQHF; DNA: TGTGCCAGCTCGGCGCTGAGGGACAATCAGCCCCAGCATTTT
V: TRBV2; size: .; J: TRBJ1-1; D: .; CDR3: CASSPGLAEAFF; DNA: TGTGCCAGCAGCCCTGGACTTGCTGAAGCTTTCTTT
V: TRBV27; size: .; J: TRBJ1-1; D: .; CDR3: CASSFLGRRAEAFF; DNA: TGTGCCAGCAGTTTTTTGGGGCGACGGGCTGAAGCTTTCTTT
V: TRBV19; size: .; J: TRBJ2-2; D: .; CDR3: CASSTFTGELFF; DNA: TGTGCCAGTAGCACTTTTACCGGGGAGCTGTTTTTT
V: TRBV10-2; size: .; J: TRBJ2-2; D: TRBD1; CDR3: CASKDRGSGTGELFF; DNA: TGCGCCAGCAAGGACAGGGGGTCGGGCACCGGGGAGCTGTTTTTT
V: TRBV11-2; size: few; J: TRBJ2-2; D: .; CDR3: CASSPWRFTGELFF; DNA: TGTGCCAGCAGCCCATGGAGATTCACCGGGGAGCTGTTTTTT
V: TRBV19; size: .; J: TRBJ2-5; D: TRBD1; CDR3: CASSRDRGPRGETQYF; DNA: TGTGCCAGTAGCCGGGACAGGGGGCCGAGAGGGGAGACCCAGTACTTC
V: TRBV7-9; size: .; J: TRBJ1-3; D: .; CDR3: CASSLGQLNTIYF; DNA: TGTGCCAGCAGCTTAGGTCAACTAAACACCATATATTTT
V: TRBV11-2; size: few; J: TRBJ1-6; D: .; CDR3: CASRTVRGINSPLHF; DNA: TGTGCCAGCAGGACGGTCCGGGGAATTAATTCACCCCTCCACTTT
V: TRBV11-3; size: .; J: TRBJ2-2; D: .; CDR3: CASSSGDKRDPGELFF; DNA: TGTGCCAGCAGCTCAGGGGACAAGCGGGACCCCGGGGAGCTGTTTTTT
V: TRBV7-2; size: .; J: TRBJ2-5; D: .; CDR3: CASSLWANPQETQYF; DNA: TGTGCCAGCAGCTTATGGGCCAACCCCCAAGAGACCCAGTACTTC
V: TRBV11-2; size: .; J: TRBJ2-7; D: .; CDR3: CASSFERSSYEQYF; DNA: TGTGCCAGCAGCTTCGAAAGGAGCTCCTACGAGCAGTACTTC
V: TRBV5-1; size: .; J: TRBJ1-6; D: TRBD1; CDR3: CASSLEAGQGMSPLHF; DNA: TGCGCCAGCAGCTTGGAGGCGGGACAGGGGATGTCACCCCTCCACTTT
V: TRBV7-2; size: .; J: TRBJ2-1; D: .; CDR3: CASNLGDEQFF; DNA: TGTGCCAGCAACCTGGGCGATGAGCAGTTCTTC
V: TRBV6-5; size: .; J: TRBJ2-1; D: .; CDR3: CASSYSRGGSEQFF; DNA: TGTGCCAGCAGTTACTCGAGGGGGGGTAGTGAGCAGTTCTTC
V: TRBV9; size: .; J: TRBJ2-1; D: .; CDR3: CASSLDIGSYNEQFF; DNA: TGTGCCAGCAGCTTGGACATAGGCTCCTACAATGAGCAGTTCTTC
V: TRBV2; size: once; J: TRBJ2-1; D: TRBD1; CDR3: CASSEEWDRGRGEQFF; DNA: TGTGCCAGCAGTGAAGAATGGGACAGGGGGCGCGGTGAGCAGTTCTTC
V: TRBV6-1; size: .; J: TRBJ1-1; D: .; CDR3: CASSVSGYAEAFF; DNA: TGTGCCAGCAGTGTTTCCGGGTACGCTGAAGCTTTCTTT
V: TRBV18; size: .; J: TRBJ2-3; D: .; CDR3: CASSPQRRTDTQYF; DNA: TGTGCCAGCTCACCTCAAAGGCGGACAGATACGCAGTATTTT